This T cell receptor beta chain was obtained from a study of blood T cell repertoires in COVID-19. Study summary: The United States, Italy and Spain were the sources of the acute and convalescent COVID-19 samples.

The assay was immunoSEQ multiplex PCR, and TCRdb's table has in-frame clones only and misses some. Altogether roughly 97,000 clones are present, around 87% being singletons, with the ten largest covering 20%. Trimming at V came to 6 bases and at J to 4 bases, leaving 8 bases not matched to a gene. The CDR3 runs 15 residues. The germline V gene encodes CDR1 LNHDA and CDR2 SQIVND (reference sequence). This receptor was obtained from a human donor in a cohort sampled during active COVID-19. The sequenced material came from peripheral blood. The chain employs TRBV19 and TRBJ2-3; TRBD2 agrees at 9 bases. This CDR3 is CASSYSGSPADTQYF. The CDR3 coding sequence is TGTGCCAGTAGCTATAGCGGGAGTCCCGCAGATACGCAGTATTTT.